Listed below are T cell receptor beta chains from one sample, sequenced in a study of T cell responses to AZD1222 COVID-19 vaccine. TCRdb's table, derived via immunoSEQ multiplex PCR, lists solely in-frame clones and lacks some. The sample includes about 150,000 clones, around nine tenths of them seen just once. The sample here was peripheral blood, taken on day 0 of MenACWY control vaccination. These receptors all stem from an adult in good health. Both conserved end residues are part of each CDR3. D genes are given only for firm matches. The listing skips clone size in some rows; elsewhere it reads once, few, many or a size class.

d_gene	v_gene	j_gene	abundance	CDR3aa	CDR3nt
-	TRBV5-1	TRBJ1-1	-	CASSLAGGMNTEAFF	TGCGCCAGCAGCTTGGCTGGGGGGATGAACACTGAAGCTTTCTTT
TRBD1	TRBV19	TRBJ1-5	-	CASREIDRGNQPQHF	TGTGCCAGTCGAGAGATTGACAGGGGCAATCAGCCCCAGCATTTT
-	TRBV7-8	TRBJ2-3	-	CASSPTGERVSDTQYF	TGTGCCAGCAGCCCCACCGGGGAGCGGGTATCAGATACGCAGTATTTT
-	TRBV9	TRBJ2-7	-	CASSVDPGTYEQYF	TGTGCCAGCAGCGTAGACCCGGGTACCTACGAGCAGTACTTC
-	TRBV5-1	TRBJ2-4	once	CASSPSAKNIQYF	TGCGCCAGCAGCCCGTCGGCCAAAAACATTCAGTACTTC
-	TRBV19	TRBJ1-5	once	CASKYSGDQPQHF	TGTGCCAGCAAATACTCGGGGGACCAGCCCCAGCATTTT
-	TRBV2	TRBJ1-1	-	CASSFYGRAEAFF	TGTGCCAGCAGTTTTTACGGACGCGCTGAAGCTTTCTTT
-	TRBV29-1	TRBJ1-2	-	CSVVGRENYGYTF	TGCAGCGTTGTGGGCCGGGAGAACTATGGCTACACCTTC
-	TRBV19	TRBJ2-3	once	CASSSQGARSTDTQYF	TGTGCCAGTAGCTCACAAGGAGCGCGAAGCACAGATACGCAGTATTTT
-	TRBV7-9	TRBJ1-3	-	CASSSRFQRLTGNTIYF	TGTGCCAGCAGCTCCCGATTCCAGCGTCTGACTGGAAACACCATATATTTT
TRBD1	TRBV6-2/TRBV6-3	TRBJ2-3	-	CASSYRTGAPTDTQYF	TGTGCCAGCAGTTACCGGACAGGGGCGCCCACAGATACGCAGTATTTT
-	TRBV19	TRBJ1-2	-	CASSSRPEGGYTF	TGTGCCAGTAGTAGTCGCCCGGAGGGTGGCTACACCTTC
TRBD1	TRBV18	TRBJ2-2	-	CASSPRGQPVPTGELFF	TGTGCCAGCTCACCAAGGGGACAGCCGGTTCCCACCGGGGAGCTGTTTTTT
-	TRBV18	TRBJ1-1	-	CASSLSANTEAFF	TGTGCCAGCTCACTCTCCGCGAACACTGAAGCTTTCTTT
TRBD2	TRBV30	TRBJ2-3	-	CAWSVRGGETQYF	TGTGCCTGGAGTGTACGGGGGGGGGAAACGCAGTATTTT
TRBD1	TRBV15	TRBJ1-4	-	CATSRGRGTSNEKLFF	TGTGCCACCAGCAGAGGCAGGGGGACATCTAATGAAAAACTGTTTTTT
TRBD1	TRBV29-1	TRBJ1-1	-	CSGMTGRTEAFF	TGCAGCGGAATGACAGGGAGGACTGAAGCTTTCTTT
-	TRBV6-4	TRBJ1-1	-	CASSESTHTEAFF	TGTGCCAGCAGTGAATCAACGCACACTGAAGCTTTCTTT
-	TRBV7-8	TRBJ2-4	-	CASSKRGEDGTRAKNIQYF	TGTGCCAGCAGCAAAAGAGGGGAAGACGGAACTAGGGCCAAAAACATTCAGTACTTC
-	TRBV30	TRBJ2-5	-	CAYTGAAGKETQYF	TGTGCCTACACCGGGGCGGCGGGGAAAGAGACCCAGTACTTC
-	TRBV11-2	TRBJ1-1	-	CASSRPGTWNTEAFF	TGTGCCAGCAGCCGTCCCGGGACTTGGAACACTGAAGCTTTCTTT
-	TRBV19	TRBJ1-5	-	CASSPFPSGEGLNQPQHF	TGTGCCAGTAGTCCGTTCCCCTCGGGGGAAGGGCTCAATCAGCCCCAGCATTTT
-	TRBV28	TRBJ1-2	-	CASTPGPGFKYGYTF	TGTGCCAGCACCCCCGGCCCGGGGTTCAAGTATGGCTACACCTTC
-	TRBV4-1	TRBJ1-1	-	CASSQVRQGNTEAFF	TGCGCCAGCAGCCAAGTTAGGCAGGGTAACACTGAAGCTTTCTTT
TRBD1	TRBV19	TRBJ1-5	-	CASSTGGTGDNQPQHF	TGTGCCAGTAGTACCGGAGGGACAGGGGACAATCAGCCCCAGCATTTT
TRBD2	TRBV7-2	TRBJ2-7	-	CASSSESGVYEQYF	TGTGCCAGCAGCTCCGAAAGCGGGGTTTACGAGCAGTACTTC
-	TRBV7-9	TRBJ1-1	once	CASKEPRDGNTEAFF	TGTGCCAGCAAGGAACCTCGTGACGGGAACACTGAAGCTTTCTTT
TRBD1	TRBV30	TRBJ1-5	once	CAWEPGQNQPQHF	TGTGCCTGGGAACCGGGACAGAATCAGCCCCAGCATTTT
TRBD1	TRBV5-1	TRBJ2-1	-	CASSLGQGNEQFF	TGCGCCAGCAGCCTGGGACAGGGTAATGAGCAGTTCTTC
-	TRBV6-5	TRBJ2-5	-	CASSYFTAQETQYF	TGTGCCAGCAGTTACTTTACGGCCCAAGAGACCCAGTACTTC
-	TRBV27	TRBJ1-2	-	CASSLSGTPTAYGYTF	TGTGCCAGCAGTTTATCTGGGACCCCCACAGCCTATGGCTACACCTTC
-	TRBV2	TRBJ2-2	-	CASTPGAGRTGELFF	TGTGCCAGCACTCCCGGGGCAGGGAGGACCGGGGAGCTGTTTTTT
-	TRBV28	TRBJ2-7	-	CASSTPGLPYEQYF	TGTGCCAGCAGTACCCCGGGGCTGCCCTACGAGCAGTACTTC
-	TRBV4-2	TRBJ1-2	-	CASSQEQAIYGYTF	TGTGCCAGCAGCCAAGAGCAGGCGATCTATGGCTACACCTTC